This T cell receptor beta chain appears in the sequencing data of a study of read filtering for tumor transcriptome and immune sequencing. About the study: The cohort had some 16 men and approximately 15 women aged about 47 to 80, mean roughly 66 years. Under 10 patients were R-ISS I, roughly 15 were R-ISS II, six or seven were R-ISS III. Transcriptome libraries were built from DNase-treated RNA.

A single count supports this clonotype. This library used roughly 400 ng RNA and molecular barcoded adaptors spanning alpha/delta and beta/gamma chains. TCRdb fed the reads into MiXCR, producing one record per CDR3 protein. Of about 58,000 distinct CDR3 sequences in the sample, roughly an eighth were seen once. Germline CDR1 SEHNR, CDR2 FQNEAQ (reference sequence). Between the trimmed V and J ends, which lost 5 bases and 5 bases, there was a span of 27 bases. This CDR3 has 18 amino acids. Sequencing used a population of CD138-negative cells sorted from bone marrow. This sequence originates from a donor aged 40 or older with multiple myeloma. This sequence joins TRBV7-9 and TRBJ2-5; D gene uncertain. As DNA, the CDR3 is TGTGCCAGCAGCCGAACCCCCGGGCGAGCCATACTCACGGAGACCCAGTACTTC. This codes for CASSRTPGRAILTETQYF.